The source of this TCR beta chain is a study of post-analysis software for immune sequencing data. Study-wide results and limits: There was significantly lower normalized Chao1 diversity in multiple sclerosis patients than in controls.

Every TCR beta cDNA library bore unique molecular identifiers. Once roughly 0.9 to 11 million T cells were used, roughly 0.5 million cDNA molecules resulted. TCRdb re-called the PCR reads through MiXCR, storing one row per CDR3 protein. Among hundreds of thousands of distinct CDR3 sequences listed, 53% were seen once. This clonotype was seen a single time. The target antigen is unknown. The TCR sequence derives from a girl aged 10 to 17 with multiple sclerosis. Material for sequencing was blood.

The CDR3 here is CASSEPIAGGPPKDTQYF. The CDR3 bases are TGTGCCAGCAGTGAACCGATAGCGGGAGGGCCCCCGAAGGATACGCAGTATTTT. The chain combines TRBV6-1 with TRBJ2-3, with TRBD2 identical over 11 bases. Trimming cost V 2 bases and J 6 bases; bases outside gene matches: 13. The CDR3 runs to 18 residues. CDR1 and CDR2 (germline): MNHNS, SASEGT.